These 10 T cell receptor beta chains were all obtained from the same sample, sequenced in a study of T cell changes during pregnancy in multiple sclerosis. Sequencing was performed with immunoSEQ multiplex PCR; in TCRdb, only in-frame clones are kept and a portion is missing. Of 25,000 to 30,000 clones in the sample, 80% to 90% are singletons; the top ten hold about 0.8%. Here the sequenced sample was CD4+ T cells from peripheral blood mononuclear cells, taken in the second trimester of pregnancy. The origin of the receptors is a female donor with multiple sclerosis, enrolled in a pregnancy study.

This sequence joins TRBV7-6 and TRBJ1-2; D remains ambiguous. CDR1 and CDR2 (germline): SGHVS, FNYEAQ. The CDR3 has 12 amino acids. Between the trimmed V and J ends, which lost 1 base and 8 bases, there was a span of 8 bases. CDR3 sequence: CASSLGEGGYTF. Written as DNA, the CDR3 is TGTGCCAGCAGCTTAGGTGAGGGAGGCTACACCTTC.

The chain joins TRBV5-1 to TRBJ2-1, with 12 bases that match TRBD1. J gave up 6 bases and V 4 bases, and 8 bases lay outside the gene matches. CDR1 is SGHRS, CDR2 YFSETQ, per germline. The CDR3 spans 16 residues. CDR3 nucleotides: TGCGCCAGCAGCCGACAGGGACAGGGGGCGGGCAATGAGCAGTTCTTC. It encodes CASSRQGQGAGNEQFF.

The V call is TRBV2, the J call TRBJ2-1; 8 nucleotides agree with TRBD2. The V and J ends lost 8 bases and 10 bases, in that order; junction bases with no gene match: 1. The CDR3 length is 10 residues. Germline loops: CDR1 SNHLY, CDR2 FYNNEI. CDR3 DNA sequence: TGTGCCAGCGGCGGGGGGGAGCAGTTCTTC. Residues: CASGGGEQFF.

V and J are TRBV30 and TRBJ1-6; D possibly corresponds to TRBD1 (5 bases). The CDR3 spans 13 residues. Trimming removed 0 bases at V and 10 bases at J, with 10 bases between. Germline assignment: CDR1 GTSNPN and CDR2 SVGIG (reference sequence). CDR3 residues: CAWSVGTGSPLHF. The DNA of the CDR3 is TGTGCCTGGAGTGTCGGGACTGGGTCACCCCTCCACTTT. Full variable domain (outside the CDR3, taken from reference TRBV30 and TRBJ1-6): SQTIHQWPATLVQPVGSPLSLECTVEGTSNPNLYWYRQAAGRGLQLLFYSVGIGQISSEVPQNLSASRPQDRQFILSSKKLLLSDSGFYLCAWSVGTGSPLHFGNGTRLTVT.

The rearrangement links TRBV6-5 to TRBJ1-1; the D is unclear. Germline CDR1 is MNHEY and CDR2 is SVGAGI. This CDR3 is 15 amino acids long. V shed 8 bases and J shed 1 base, with 17 bases lying between them. In DNA form, the CDR3 reads TGTGCCAGCGCCTCCAAGCATTCCCCGAACACTGAAGCTTTCTTT. This sequence encodes CASASKHSPNTEAFF.

This clone occurred once. V is TRBV10-2 and J is TRBJ2-7; tentative D call: TRBD1 (6 bases). CDR1 is WSHSY and CDR2 is SAAADI in the germline V gene. The V and J ends lost 9 bases and 7 bases respectively, with 19 bases between them. CDR3 size: 13 residues. The DNA of the CDR3 is TGCGCCAGTTCACAGGGACCATCTCTGGAGCAGTACTTC. Encoded protein: CASSQGPSLEQYF.

The gene calls are TRBV5-5 and TRBJ1-2; the D gene is possibly TRBD1 (5 bases). From germline, CDR1 is SGHKS and CDR2 YYEKEE (reference sequence). With 1 base removed from V and 2 bases from J, the gap between germline ends came to 9 bases. This CDR3 has 14 amino acids. CDR3 nucleotides: TGTGCCAGCAGCTTGAGGGGAGGGAACTATGGCTACACCTTC. Translated, it gives CASSLRGGNYGYTF.

The chain has TRBV5-1 and TRBJ1-3, with D perhaps TRBD1 (6 bases). Trimming stripped 5 bases from V and 0 bases from J, with 12 bases between. The CDR3 has 15 residues. Germline lookup yields CDR1 SGHRS and CDR2 YFSETQ. CDR3 protein: CASSSGQISGNTIYF. The DNA of the CDR3 is TGCGCCAGCAGTTCCGGACAGATCTCTGGAAACACCATATATTTT.

This chain uses TRBV6-1 with TRBJ1-6, with 7 bases that match TRBD1. Germline V gene data show CDR1 as MNHNS and CDR2 as SASEGT. V lost 4 bases to trimming and J lost 8 bases; unmatched junction nucleotides: 8. This CDR3 is built from 15 residues. This CDR3 reads CASSVQGPNYSPLHF. CDR3 sequence (DNA): TGTGCCAGCAGTGTACAGGGGCCGAATTATTCACCCCTCCACTTT.

The J gene is TRBJ1-1, the V gene TRBV5-1, with D perhaps matching TRBD1 (5 bases). Germline V gene sequence: CDR1 SGHRS, CDR2 YFSETQ. The CDR3 consists of 14 residues. V was shortened by 0 bases and J by 3 bases, with 9 bases between the two germline ends. The CDR3: CASSLEGWDTEAFF. The DNA of the CDR3 is TGCGCCAGCAGCTTGGAGGGGTGGGACACTGAAGCTTTCTTT.